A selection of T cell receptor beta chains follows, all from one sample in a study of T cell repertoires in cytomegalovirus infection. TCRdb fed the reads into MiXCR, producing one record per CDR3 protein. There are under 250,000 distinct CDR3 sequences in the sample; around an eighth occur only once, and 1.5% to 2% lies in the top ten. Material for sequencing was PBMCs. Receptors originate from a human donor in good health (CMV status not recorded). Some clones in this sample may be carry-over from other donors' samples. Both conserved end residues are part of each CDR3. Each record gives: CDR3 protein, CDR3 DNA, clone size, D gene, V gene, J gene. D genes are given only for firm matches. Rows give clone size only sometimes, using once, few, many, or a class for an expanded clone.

CDR3aa: CASSLRLAGDTGELFF
CDR3nt: TGTGCCAGCAGCCTTCGACTAGCGGGAGACACCGGGGAGCTGTTTTTT
abundance: many
d_gene: TRBD2
v_gene: TRBV5-5
j_gene: TRBJ2-2

CDR3aa: CASSQTGQETYEQYF
CDR3nt: TGCGCCAGCAGTCAAACGGGACAGGAGACCTACGAGCAGTACTTC
abundance: .
d_gene: TRBD1
v_gene: TRBV23-1
j_gene: TRBJ2-7

CDR3aa: CATSRERGSGANVLTF
CDR3nt: TGTGCCACCAGCAGAGAGAGGGGCTCTGGGGCCAACGTCCTGACTTTC
abundance: many
d_gene: .
v_gene: TRBV15
j_gene: TRBJ2-6

CDR3aa: CASSQGPTSEQYF
CDR3nt: TGTGCCAGTAGCCAGGGGCCTACGAGCGAACAGTACTTC
abundance: .
d_gene: .
v_gene: TRBV19
j_gene: TRBJ2-7

CDR3aa: CASSARDRGDEQYF
CDR3nt: TGTGCCAGCAGCGCCCGGGACAGGGGCGACGAGCAGTACTTC
abundance: few
d_gene: TRBD1
v_gene: TRBV5-4
j_gene: TRBJ2-7

CDR3aa: CASSMQGRSYGYTF
CDR3nt: TGTGCCAGCAGTATGCAGGGAAGGTCCTATGGCTACACCTTC
abundance: many
d_gene: .
v_gene: TRBV28
j_gene: TRBJ1-2

CDR3aa: CASRDSFYTEAFF
CDR3nt: TGTGCCAGCAGGGACAGTTTTTACACTGAAGCTTTCTTT
abundance: many
d_gene: .
v_gene: TRBV28
j_gene: TRBJ1-1

CDR3aa: CASSFDRGLTDTQYF
CDR3nt: TGTGCCAGCAGTTTCGACAGGGGGCTTACAGATACGCAGTATTTT
abundance: many
d_gene: TRBD1
v_gene: TRBV6-2/TRBV6-3
j_gene: TRBJ2-3

CDR3aa: CASSVVDGTNGYTF
CDR3nt: TGTGCCAGCAGCGTAGTCGACGGGACGAATGGCTACACCTTC
abundance: .
d_gene: .
v_gene: TRBV9
j_gene: TRBJ1-2

CDR3aa: CASSTGQGVEAFF
CDR3nt: TGTGCCAGCAGCACTGGACAGGGTGTTGAAGCTTTCTTT
abundance: many
d_gene: TRBD1
v_gene: TRBV7-2
j_gene: TRBJ1-1

CDR3aa: CASSRDPNSPLHF
CDR3nt: TGCGCCAGCAGTAGGGACCCAAATTCACCCCTCCACTTT
abundance: .
d_gene: .
v_gene: TRBV5-1
j_gene: TRBJ1-6

CDR3aa: CASSYGSGANVLTF
CDR3nt: TGTGCCAGCAGCTATGGCTCTGGGGCCAACGTCCTGACTTTC
abundance: many
d_gene: .
v_gene: TRBV7-2
j_gene: TRBJ2-6

CDR3aa: CSASTGNYGYTF
CDR3nt: TGCAGTGCTAGTACAGGGAACTATGGCTACACCTTC
abundance: .
d_gene: .
v_gene: TRBV20-1
j_gene: TRBJ1-2

CDR3aa: CASSTYPAGFNEKLFF
CDR3nt: TGTGCCAGCAGTACCTACCCGGCAGGGTTTAATGAAAAACTGTTTTTT
abundance: many
d_gene: .
v_gene: TRBV28
j_gene: TRBJ1-4

CDR3aa: CASSFRTSGRLQETQYF
CDR3nt: TGTGCCAGTAGTTTCCGGACTAGCGGGAGGTTGCAAGAGACCCAGTACTTC
abundance: few
d_gene: TRBD2
v_gene: TRBV19
j_gene: TRBJ2-5

CDR3aa: CASSPTSAWLYNEQFF
CDR3nt: TGTGCCAGCAGTCCTACTAGCGCGTGGCTCTACAATGAGCAGTTCTTC
abundance: few
d_gene: TRBD2
v_gene: TRBV28
j_gene: TRBJ2-1

CDR3aa: CGARVEKLFF
CDR3nt: TGCGGGGCGCGAGTTGAAAAACTGTTTTTT
abundance: few
d_gene: .
v_gene: TRBV29-1
j_gene: TRBJ1-4

CDR3aa: CASSTGTGQETQYF
CDR3nt: TGTGCCAGCAGCACCGGGACAGGACAAGAGACCCAGTACTTC
abundance: .
d_gene: TRBD1
v_gene: TRBV27
j_gene: TRBJ2-5

CDR3aa: CASSLQSGGAGGAYEQYF
CDR3nt: TGTGCCAGCAGCTTACAATCAGGGGGCGCGGGAGGGGCCTACGAGCAGTACTTC
abundance: many
d_gene: .
v_gene: TRBV7-2
j_gene: TRBJ2-7

CDR3aa: CASSLSDQPQHF
CDR3nt: TGTGCCAGCAGTTTGAGCGATCAGCCCCAGCATTTT
abundance: many
d_gene: .
v_gene: TRBV12-3/TRBV12-4
j_gene: TRBJ1-5